The 19 T cell receptor beta chains below come from one sample, sequenced in a study of read filtering for tumor transcriptome and immune sequencing. This library used approximately 0.4 ug RNA and molecular barcoded adaptors spanning alpha/delta and beta/gamma chains. TCRdb re-called the reads with MiXCR, one entry per CDR3 protein. The sample has around 41,000 distinct CDR3 sequences, 12% to 15% seen once. Specimen: a population of CD138-negative cells sorted from bone marrow. Source of these receptors: a donor at least 40 years old with multiple myeloma.

This clonotype was seen ten or more times. The chain combines TRBV28 with TRBJ1-2, with D possibly TRBD1 on 6 matching bases. The CDR3 runs to 13 residues. The germline V and J ends were trimmed by 7 bases and 6 bases, with 15 bases remaining between them. CDR1 is MDHEN, CDR2 SYDVKM, per germline. CDR3 protein: CASNYGRDNGYTF. CDR3 DNA sequence: TGTGCCAGCAACTACGGCAGGGACAATGGCTACACCTTC.

The rearrangement joins TRBV5-6 to TRBJ1-3; no clear D gene. The CDR3 runs to 14 residues. Trimming removed 7 bases at V and 1 base at J, with 12 bases between. Germline V gene lookup returns CDR1 SGHDT and CDR2 YYEEEE. CDR3 protein: CASGPPYSGNTIYF. The CDR3 coding sequence is TGTGCCAGCGGACCCCCTTATTCTGGAAACACCATATATTTT.

To note about this clonotype: A much larger clone is a single base away; this may be a read error. The rearrangement uses TRBV3-2 and TRBJ2-1; TRBD2, the table's D call, was not compared with the DNA. TRBV3-2 is listed as a pseudogene. CDR3 length: 17 residues. The CDR3 loop is CASSQDWTSGEASEQFF. In nucleotides, the CDR3 is TGTGCCAGCAGCCAAGACTGGACTAGCGGGGAGGCCTCGGAGCAGTTCTTC.

This clonotype appeared many times. This rearrangement joins TRBV27 to TRBJ1-1; 7 bases agree with TRBD1. The CDR3 is made up of 11 amino acids. Trimming at V came to 7 bases and at J to 8 bases, leaving 4 bases not matched to a gene. Germline V gene data show CDR1 as MNHEY and CDR2 as SMNVEV (reference sequence). CDR3 sequence reads: CASIEQGEAFF. CDR3 nucleotides: TGTGCCAGCATTGAACAGGGGGAAGCTTTCTTT.

This clonotype has at least ten counts. CDR3 sequence: CASLGTGPTDTQYF. The CDR3 DNA follows: TGTGCCAGCCTAGGGACAGGCCCCACAGATACGCAGTATTTT. This chain links TRBV28 with TRBJ2-3; 8 nucleotides agree with TRBD1. The CDR3 runs to 14 residues. V dropped 8 bases and J dropped 2; count of bases not matched to a gene: 6. Per germline, CDR1 MDHEN and CDR2 SYDVKM.

This clonotype was recorded at least ten times. This chain connects TRBV6-1 to TRBJ1-2; no clear D. The CDR3 has 11 amino acids. Germline CDR1 is MNHNS and CDR2 is SASEGT. The V end was cut by 4 bases, the J end by 2 bases, with 2 bases between. DNA of the CDR3: TGTGCCAGCAGTGCAAACTATGGCTACACCTTC. It encodes CASSANYGYTF.

This clonotype was found many times. The gene calls are TRBV7-2 and TRBJ2-3, with D possibly matching TRBD2 (5 bases). CDR3 length equals 12 residues. CDR1 is SGHTA and CDR2 is FQGNSA in the germline V gene. Between the trimmed V and J ends, which lost 4 bases and 8 bases, there was a span of 10 bases. DNA for the CDR3: TGTGCCAGCAGCTCGAGCGGAGGTACGCAGTATTTT. Translated: CASSSSGGTQYF.

The chain recombines TRBV11-2 with TRBJ2-5, with no clear D. This CDR3 has 14 amino acids. Germline lookup yields CDR1 SGHAT and CDR2 FQNNGV. Trimming took 5 bases from V and 2 from J, leaving 12 bases between them. The CDR3 DNA sequence: TGTGCCAGCAGCCAAGTAGGGAAACAAGAGACCCAGTACTTC. It is translated as CASSQVGKQETQYF.

Details on this clonotype: Without the conserved terminal phenylalanine or tryptophan, this CDR3 likely stems from a read error. The V call is TRBV28, the J call TRBJ1-2; 7 bases fit TRBD1. CDR3 length: 13 amino acids. Unmatched junction bases numbered 9, after V lost 7 bases and J lost 7 bases. Germline V gene lookup returns CDR1 MDHEN and CDR2 SYDVKM. In nucleotides, the CDR3 is TGTGCCAGCATCTCGATCGGGACAGTTGGCTACACCCTC. This codes for CASISIGTVGYTL.

This clonotype was found many times. The V call is TRBV20-1, the J call TRBJ1-5, with a possible D match to TRBD1 (6 bases). Germline CDR1 DFQATT, CDR2 SNEGSKA (reference sequence). Deletions cut 3 bases from V and 1 base from J, with 16 bases between. The CDR3 spans 16 residues. The CDR3 protein is CSARSDSIVSNQPQHF. CDR3 nucleotide sequence: TGCAGTGCTAGGTCGGACAGTATCGTAAGCAATCAGCCCCAGCATTTT.

This clonotype was counted between two and nine times. A read error is possible here, since a much larger clone lies one base away. The gene calls are TRBV28 and TRBJ2-4; possibly TRBD1 for D (6 bases). CDR1 and CDR2 (germline): MDHEN, SYDVKM. This CDR3 has 14 residues. CDR3 coding DNA: TGTGCCAGCAGCCGAGACAGGTCCCGAAACATTCGGTACTTC. This translates into CASSRDRSRNIRYF.

The table lists this clonotype with many counts. The rearrangement joins TRBV15 to TRBJ1-1; D uncertain. CDR1 and CDR2 from the germline V gene are LNHNV and YYDKDF (reference sequence). V was trimmed by 8 bases and J by 3 bases, leaving 13 bases between them. The CDR3 extends over 13 amino acids. CDR3: CATSRGLDTEAFF. For the CDR3, the DNA is TGTGCCACCTCGCGCGGGTTGGACACTGAAGCTTTCTTT.

On this clonotype itself: Given a much more abundant clone one base away, this may be a read error. The chain employs TRBV4-1 and TRBJ1-1, with 8 bases lining up with TRBD1. In germline, CDR1 is MGHRA, CDR2 YSYEKL. This CDR3 has 15 residues. Here the CDR3 DNA reads TGCTCCAGCAGCCGGGGACAGGCAATGAACACTGAAGCTTTCTTT. It specifies CSSSRGQAMNTEAFF.

Many counts were recorded for this clonotype. Relative to the germline gene, one junction end is altered; a read error may explain this. The CDR3 protein is CASSRTGDLGHNQQFF. As DNA, the CDR3 is TGCGCCAGCAGCCGTACAGGGGATCTTGGCCACAATCAGCAGTTCTTC. The chain recombines TRBV5-1 with TRBJ2-1; TRBD1 aligns across 7 bases. This CDR3 region has 16 residues. CDR1 and CDR2 (germline): SGHRS, YFSETQ.

This clonotype was detected a few times. The chain has TRBV4-3 and TRBJ2-7; possibly TRBD2 for D (6 bases). The V and J ends lost 0 bases and 4 bases respectively, with 13 bases between them. The CDR3 runs 15 residues. From germline, CDR1 is LGHNA and CDR2 YSLEER. DNA for the CDR3: TGCGCCAGCAGCCAAGATCTTGCCCGGGGGTACGAGCAGTACTTC. It codes for CASSQDLARGYEQYF.

This clonotype was seen ten or more times. DNA of the CDR3: TGCGCCAGCAGCCGCGCGCAGGGGAACACTGAAGCTTTCTTT. Encoded protein: CASSRAQGNTEAFF. The chain employs TRBV4-1 and TRBJ1-1, with D possibly TRBD1 on 5 matching bases. The CDR3 sequence is 14 residues long. CDR1 is MGHRA and CDR2 is YSYEKL in the germline V gene. V was clipped by 4 bases and J by 1 base, with 10 bases between them.

This clonotype was picked up many times. The chain couples TRBV29-1 to TRBJ1-1, with 8 bases aligning to TRBD1. CDR1 SQVTM and CDR2 ANQGSEA come from the germline V gene. The CDR3 consists of 13 residues. V lost 6 bases to trimming and J lost 4 bases; unmatched junction nucleotides: 7. CDR3 sequence: CSVAGGLSTEAFF. In DNA form, the CDR3 reads TGCAGCGTCGCAGGGGGCTTGAGCACTGAAGCTTTCTTT. Complete variable domain (other parts from reference TRBV29-1 and TRBJ1-1): SAVISQKPSRDICQRGTSLTIQCQVDSQVTMMFWYRQQPGQSLTLIATANQGSEATYESGFVIDKFPISRPNLTFSTLTVSNMSPEDSSIYLCSVAGGLSTEAFFGQGTRLTVV.

The chain has TRBV10-3 and TRBJ2-2, with 7 bases matching TRBD1. Germline CDR1 and CDR2: ENHRY and SYGVKD. V shed 3 bases, J shed 5 bases, and the junction held 3 bases outside the gene matches. This CDR3 has 14 amino acids. In nucleotides, the CDR3 is TGTGCCATCAGTGACAGGGACAGAACCGGGGAGCTGTTTTTT. It specifies CAISDRDRTGELFF.

This clonotype occurred many times. This sequence joins TRBV5-1 and TRBJ1-3; D not resolved. The germline CDR1 and CDR2 sequences are SGHRS and YFSETQ. The CDR3 is 15 residues long. The ends were cut back, 0 bases at V and 4 bases at J, with 11 bases in the middle. DNA for the CDR3: TGCGCCAGCAGCTTGGGACCTCTTAACGGAAACACCATATATTTT. This sequence encodes CASSLGPLNGNTIYF.